This T cell receptor beta chain came from a study of T cells in Graves' hyperthyroidism and ophthalmopathy. CDR1 is MGHRA and CDR2 is YSYEKL in the germline V gene. This CDR3 has 15 amino acids. V was clipped by 8 bases and J by 3 bases, with 16 bases between them. Thyroid ultrasound and orbital computed tomography, with clinical symptoms and serum thyroxine and TRAb, informed diagnoses. Amplification targeted TCR beta CDR3 regions from RNA transcripts. With the HTBI primer set, the TCR CDR3 went through a first round of RT-PCR. TCRdb re-derived calls from the multiplex PCR reads in MiXCR, one entry per CDR3 protein. In the table there are about 600,000 distinct CDR3 sequences, around 16% of which are singletons.

The material sequenced was blood. This receptor was obtained from a woman aged 40-49 years with Graves' ophthalmopathy. This chain uses TRBV4-1 with TRBJ2-2; TRBD1 or TRBD2 may be the D gene (5 bases each). The CDR3 region is CASGHEGRDTGELFF. The CDR3 DNA sequence: TGCGCCAGCGGGCACGAGGGGCGCGACACCGGGGAGCTGTTTTTT.